These 22 T cell receptor beta chains were sequenced from one sample in a study of T cell changes during pregnancy in multiple sclerosis. The table came from immunoSEQ multiplex PCR; TCRdb's copy has only in-frame clones and leaves some out. This sample has around 42,000 clones; more than 85% occur once, and the top ten carry 0.5%. The source material was CD4+ T cells from peripheral blood mononuclear cells, sampled in the second trimester of pregnancy. The receptor set was obtained from a female donor in good health, enrolled as a control in a pregnancy study.

The V call is TRBV6-6, the J call TRBJ1-5; possibly TRBD1 for D (6 bases). V was clipped by 0 bases and J by 5 bases, with 11 bases between them. This CDR3 contains 15 residues. Germline-derived CDR1 and CDR2 are MNHNY and SVGAGI (reference sequence). CDR3 protein: CASSYSGKGDQPQHF. CDR3 nucleotide sequence: TGTGCCAGCAGTTACTCAGGGAAGGGGGATCAGCCCCAGCATTTT.

The chain uses TRBV27 and TRBJ1-2; D uncertain. Trimming removed 5 bases from V and 8 bases from J, with 15 bases in between. This CDR3 is built from 13 residues. Germline loops: CDR1 MNHEY, CDR2 SMNVEV (reference sequence). The CDR3 DNA is TGTGCCAGCAGTCCTAGGGAGGTAGGGGGCTACACCTTC. As protein: CASSPREVGGYTF.

The rearrangement links TRBV28 to TRBJ2-7, with TRBD1 matching 7 bases. The V and J ends lost 11 bases and 2 bases, in that order; junction bases with no gene match: 9. CDR3 size: 13 residues. The germline gives CDR1 MDHEN, CDR2 SYDVKM. This CDR3 reads CASSGTATYEQYF. The CDR3 region has the DNA TGTGCCTCCTCGGGGACAGCCACCTACGAGCAGTACTTC.

The rearrangement links TRBV27 to TRBJ1-6, with a possible D match to TRBD1 (5 bases). From germline, CDR1 is MNHEY and CDR2 SMNVEV (reference sequence). Trimming took off 6 bases at V and 6 bases at J, with 15 bases between the two ends. The CDR3 extends over 15 amino acids. CDR3 protein: CASRDGMGLNSPLHF. The CDR3 DNA sequence: TGTGCCAGCAGGGATGGGATGGGGCTTAATTCACCCCTCCACTTT.

The chain links TRBV5-4 to TRBJ2-7; 8 positions match TRBD1. In germline, CDR1 is SGHNT, CDR2 YYREEE (reference sequence). Losses at the gene ends were 2 bases for V and 7 bases for J; bases not matched to a gene: 8. The CDR3 loop spans 14 amino acids. The CDR3 is CASSFWQGAGEQYF. DNA of the CDR3: TGTGCCAGCAGCTTCTGGCAGGGGGCGGGGGAGCAGTACTTC.

The J gene is TRBJ2-5, the V gene TRBV4-2, with a possible D match to TRBD2 (5 bases). The germline V and J ends were trimmed by 1 base and 0 bases, with 15 bases remaining between them. This CDR3 has 17 residues. Germline loops: CDR1 LGHNA, CDR2 YNFKEQ. The CDR3 reads CASSQAPFRGDQETQYF. DNA of the CDR3: TGTGCCAGCAGCCAAGCCCCCTTTCGGGGTGACCAAGAGACCCAGTACTTC.

This clone was counted a single time. The chain uses TRBV5-5 and TRBJ2-7; 7 nucleotides agree with TRBD1. The CDR3 covers 14 residues. Germline trimming cut 3 bases from V and 3 bases from J; bases unmatched to any gene: 6. Per germline, CDR1 SGHKS and CDR2 YYEKEE (reference sequence). Here the CDR3 reads CASSSGTVSYEQYF. The DNA of the CDR3 is TGTGCCAGCAGCTCTGGGACAGTCAGCTACGAGCAGTACTTC.

The chain joins TRBV4-2 to TRBJ1-1; D gene uncertain. The germline V and J ends were trimmed by 1 base and 4 bases, with 13 bases remaining between them. This CDR3 spans 15 amino acids. Germline CDR1 and CDR2: LGHNA and YNFKEQ. The CDR3 reads CASSQAGWEGTEAFF. Written as DNA, the CDR3 is TGTGCCAGCAGCCAAGCGGGTTGGGAGGGCACTGAAGCTTTCTTT.

The chain joins TRBV5-1 to TRBJ2-3; TRBD2 aligns across 8 bases. The junction had 11 bases not matched to a gene; V was cut back by 1 base and J by 4 bases. Germline assignment: CDR1 SGHRS and CDR2 YFSETQ. The CDR3 extends over 17 amino acids. The CDR3 here is CASSLTGLVDFSDTQYF. CDR3 DNA sequence: TGCGCCAGCAGCTTGACGGGACTAGTTGATTTCTCAGATACGCAGTATTTT.

This sequence joins TRBV28 and TRBJ2-5, with 8 bases that match TRBD1. CDR3 length: 15 residues. With 3 bases clipped from V and 5 bases from J, the junction kept 8 bases outside the gene matches. From germline, CDR1 is MDHEN and CDR2 SYDVKM. Written as DNA, the CDR3 is TGTGCCAGCAGTTTTCAGGGGGCTAATTGGGAGACCCAGTACTTC. It specifies CASSFQGANWETQYF.

In its sample, this clone was seen once. The chain combines TRBV11-2 with TRBJ1-3; D not certain. Germline V gene lookup returns CDR1 SGHAT and CDR2 FQNNGV. There are 16 residues in the CDR3. V was clipped by 4 bases and J by 4 bases, with 17 bases between them. The CDR3 sequence is CASSSKNWAGGNTIYF. Here the CDR3 DNA reads TGTGCCAGCAGCTCTAAAAATTGGGCCGGAGGAAACACCATATATTTT.

The chain couples TRBV10-1 to TRBJ2-2, with 12 bases fitting TRBD1. This CDR3 has 15 residues. The trim removed 4 bases at V and 9 bases at J, leaving 6 bases unmatched. CDR1 WNHNN and CDR2 SYGVQD come from the germline V gene (reference sequence). As DNA, the CDR3 is TGCGCCAGCAGTGGGGGACAGGGGGCGTTCTGGGAGCTGTTTTTT. Translated: CASSGGQGAFWELFF.

The V call is TRBV11-2, the J call TRBJ2-5, with D hard to call. V dropped 1 base and J dropped 5 bases, with 20 bases sitting between them. Germline assignment: CDR1 SGHAT and CDR2 FQNNGV. The CDR3 is made up of 17 amino acids. The CDR3 DNA sequence: TGTGCCAGCAGCTTAGCCCGCCGCCAACTGAGGCGGGAGACCCAGTACTTC. This codes for CASSLARRQLRRETQYF.

V is TRBV4-1 and J is TRBJ2-6; TRBD1 might be the D (6 bases). There are 19 residues in the CDR3. Germline CDR1 and CDR2: MGHRA and YSYEKL. V gave up 2 bases and J gave up 0 bases, with 17 bases separating them. CDR3 sequence reads: CASSQPQGQISSGANVLTF. Written as DNA, the CDR3 is TGCGCCAGCAGCCAACCCCAAGGACAGATCTCCTCTGGGGCCAACGTCCTGACTTTC.

This clone has only one observation. The gene calls are TRBV7-9 and TRBJ2-7; tentatively, D is TRBD2 (5 bases). Germline CDR1 is SEHNR and CDR2 is FQNEAQ (reference sequence). The CDR3 runs to 12 residues. V was pared by 3 bases and J by 6 bases, with 9 bases between. CDR3 residues: CASSFPTSEQYF. The CDR3 nucleotides read TGTGCCAGCAGCTTCCCTACTAGCGAGCAGTACTTC.

V and J are TRBV9 and TRBJ2-1; 10 bases map to TRBD2. Germline lookup yields CDR1 SGDLS and CDR2 YYNGEE. The ends lost 4 bases at V and 2 bases at J; junction bases unmatched: 6. This CDR3 has 16 amino acids. The CDR3, as DNA: TGTGCCAGCAGCCCCGCCGGGACTAGCGCCTACAATGAGCAGTTCTTC. Amino acid sequence: CASSPAGTSAYNEQFF.

This clone appeared once. The chain carries TRBV11-2 and TRBJ1-6; tentative D call: TRBD1 (6 bases). The CDR3 spans 16 residues. Germline CDR1 and CDR2: SGHAT and FQNNGV. The V end was cut by 5 bases, the J end by 7 bases, with 18 bases between. The chain's CDR3 is CASSPTTGTRNSPLHF. The CDR3 DNA follows: TGTGCCAGCAGCCCAACTACCGGGACACGAAATTCACCCCTCCACTTT.

The chain joins TRBV6-6 to TRBJ2-3; 7 nucleotides match TRBD1. V gave up 6 bases and J gave up 1 base; unmatched junction bases: 4. The length of the CDR3 is 14 residues. Germline-derived CDR1 and CDR2 are MNHNY and SVGAGI (reference sequence). The CDR3 bases are TGTGCCAGCAGCTGGGGGACAGGCACAGATACGCAGTATTTT. Protein product: CASSWGTGTDTQYF.

This rearrangement joins TRBV2 to TRBJ1-5; 11 bases fit TRBD1. Trimming removed 7 bases from V and 0 bases from J; junction bases left unmatched: 5. Germline-derived CDR1 and CDR2 are SNHLY and FYNNEI. This CDR3 is 16 amino acids long. This CDR3 is CASKGQGAYSNQPQHF. The CDR3 DNA sequence: TGTGCCAGCAAAGGACAGGGGGCCTATAGCAATCAGCCCCAGCATTTT.

This clone has just one count. This rearrangement joins TRBV7-9 to TRBJ2-5; D perhaps matches TRBD1 (5 bases). Germline values: CDR1 SEHNR, CDR2 FQNEAQ (reference sequence). Trimming removed 2 bases from V and 2 bases from J, with 9 bases in between. This CDR3 is built from 14 residues. The CDR3 coding sequence is TGTGCCAGCAGCTTATCCCAGGGACAAGAGACCCAGTACTTC. Translating it yields CASSLSQGQETQYF.

The J gene is TRBJ2-1, the V gene TRBV27, with D perhaps matching TRBD1 (6 bases). V lost 4 bases to trimming and J lost 4 bases, with 8 bases between them. The V gene's germline CDR1 is MNHEY and CDR2 SMNVEV (reference sequence). The CDR3 is made up of 13 amino acids. The CDR3 bases are TGTGCCAGCAGTTGGGACATTTACAATGAGCAGTTCTTC. Amino acid sequence: CASSWDIYNEQFF.

V is TRBV7-8 and J is TRBJ2-3; TRBD2 matches at 10 bases. V gave up 3 bases and J gave up 2 bases; unmatched junction bases: 5. CDR1 and CDR2 (germline): SGHVS, FQNEAQ. The CDR3 is 16 residues long. CDR3 bases: TGTGCCAGCAGCTTTCGGACTAGCGGAACCACAGATACGCAGTATTTT. Translation gives CASSFRTSGTTDTQYF.